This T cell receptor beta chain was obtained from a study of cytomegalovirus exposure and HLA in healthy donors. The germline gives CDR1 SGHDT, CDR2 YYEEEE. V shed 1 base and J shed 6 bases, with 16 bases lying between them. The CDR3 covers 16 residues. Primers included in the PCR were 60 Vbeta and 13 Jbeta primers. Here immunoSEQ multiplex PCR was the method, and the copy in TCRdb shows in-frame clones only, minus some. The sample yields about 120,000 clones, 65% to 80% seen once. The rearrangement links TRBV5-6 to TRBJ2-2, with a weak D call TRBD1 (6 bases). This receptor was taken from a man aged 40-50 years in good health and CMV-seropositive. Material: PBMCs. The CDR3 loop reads CASSLLSGVGAGELFF. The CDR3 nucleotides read TGTGCCAGCAGCTTGCTGTCAGGGGTGGGTGCCGGGGAGCTGTTTTTT.